A selection of T cell receptor beta chains follows, all from one sample in a study of T-cell reconstitution after alpha-beta-depleted transplantation in children. In TCRdb, the PCR reads were re-called with MiXCR into one record per CDR3 protein. The sample contains over 400,000 distinct CDR3 sequences, over 40% of which appear only once. The sequenced sample was PBMCs, obtained before TCRalphabeta/CD19-depleted stem cell transplant. The receptors were sampled from a girl aged 2 to 9 with aplastic anemia, due to receive a stem cell transplant. The CDR3 runs from the conserved cysteine through the conserved F or W. Fields, in order: CDR3 protein, CDR3 DNA, D gene, V gene, J gene, clone size. The D gene is left open where the match is weak. Some rows mark clone size as missing; the rest say once, few, many or name a class of expanded clone.

CASSRTIRQSGRFDEQYF	TGCGCCAGCAGCCGTACTATACGGCAATCCGGAAGATTCGACGAGCAGTACTTC	-	TRBV5-1	TRBJ2-7	many
CASSSVGGPYNEQFF	TGTGCCAGCAGCTCGGTGGGGGGGCCCTACAATGAGCAGTTCTTC	-	TRBV7-6	TRBJ2-1	-
CSVDVAGGRFGEQFF	TGCAGCGTTGACGTGGCGGGAGGTAGATTCGGCGAGCAGTTCTTC	TRBD2	TRBV29-1	TRBJ2-1	-
CASRSDAKSPLHF	TGTGCCAGCAGATCAGACGCAAAGTCACCCCTCCACTTT	-	TRBV7-9	TRBJ1-6	-
CASSNYRDRSSGNTIYF	TGTGCCAGCAGCAATTACCGGGACAGGAGCTCTGGAAACACCATATATTTT	TRBD1	TRBV13	TRBJ1-3	few
CASSSTSGTSGELFF	TGCGCCAGCAGCTCGACTAGCGGGACGAGCGGGGAGCTGTTTTTT	TRBD2	TRBV5-1	TRBJ2-2	-
CASSPAGAEQYF	TGTGCCAGCAGCCCCGCAGGGGCCGAGCAGTACTTC	-	TRBV12-3/TRBV12-4	TRBJ2-7	-
CSVTSGTRETQYF	TGCAGCGTTACTAGCGGGACAAGGGAGACCCAGTACTTC	TRBD2	TRBV29-1	TRBJ2-5	many
CSADRGSAYEQYF	TGCAGTGCTGACAGGGGCAGCGCCTACGAGCAGTACTTC	TRBD1	TRBV20-1	TRBJ2-7	-
CATSRDSQGGRNIQYF	TGTGCCACCAGCAGAGATAGTCAGGGGGGCCGAAACATTCAGTACTTC	-	TRBV15	TRBJ2-4	-
CSARSAFAGERETQYF	TGCAGTGCTAGGTCTGCCTTCGCGGGAGAACGAGAGACCCAGTACTTC	TRBD2	TRBV20-1	TRBJ2-5	few
CASSLGPGRTYNEQFF	TGCGCCAGCAGCTTGGGGCCGGGACGAACCTACAATGAGCAGTTCTTC	-	TRBV5-1	TRBJ2-1	-
CSARDEGSTEAFF	TGCAGTGCTAGAGATGAGGGGAGCACTGAAGCTTTCTTT	-	TRBV20-1	TRBJ1-1	-
CSVEERGLGTDTQYF	TGCAGCGTTGAAGAGCGGGGTTTGGGCACAGATACGCAGTATTTT	-	TRBV29-1	TRBJ2-3	many
CASSLRGRTGVDEQYF	TGTGCCAGCAGCTTAAGGGGTAGGACAGGGGTCGACGAGCAGTACTTC	TRBD1	TRBV7-9	TRBJ2-7	few
CASSPLGTAVSYEQYF	TGCGCCAGCAGCCCCCTGGGGACCGCCGTCTCCTACGAGCAGTACTTC	-	TRBV4-1	TRBJ2-7	-
CASSEPDRGRAEAFF	TGTGCCAGCAGTGAACCTGACAGGGGCAGGGCTGAAGCTTTCTTT	TRBD1	TRBV6-1	TRBJ1-1	-
CATSRNRGRDGLAGVYEQYF	TGTGCCACCAGCAGGAACAGGGGACGCGATGGACTAGCGGGGGTTTACGAGCAGTACTTC	TRBD2	TRBV15	TRBJ2-7	-
CASSSGGGAYEKLFF	TGTGCCAGCAGCTCCGGCGGGGGGGCTTATGAAAAACTGTTTTTT	-	TRBV9	TRBJ1-4	-
CASSFRDRVNQGTYNEQFF	TGTGCCAGCAGCTTCCGGGACAGGGTAAATCAGGGCACCTACAATGAGCAGTTCTTC	TRBD1	TRBV11-2	TRBJ2-1	-
CASSRLLGGNQPQHF	TGTGCCAGCAGTCGACTTCTTGGGGGCAATCAGCCCCAGCATTTT	-	TRBV28	TRBJ1-5	-
CASSLYRGNPDPYQETQYF	TGTGCCAGCAGCTTGTACAGGGGGAACCCGGACCCGTACCAAGAGACCCAGTACTTC	TRBD1	TRBV5-6	TRBJ2-5	-
CASSGQTGEQYF	TGTGCCAGCTCGGGACAGACGGGCGAGCAGTACTTC	TRBD1	TRBV2	TRBJ2-7	many
CSVSGEETYEQYF	TGCAGCGTCTCAGGGGAGGAAACCTACGAGCAGTACTTC	-	TRBV29-1	TRBJ2-7	once
CSAREGSAEPYTEAFF	TGCAGTGCTAGAGAGGGTTCGGCAGAGCCATACACTGAAGCTTTCTTT	-	TRBV20-1	TRBJ1-1	-
CSVHLAGPNEQFF	TGCAGCGTTCACCTAGCGGGGCCCAATGAGCAGTTCTTC	TRBD2	TRBV29-1	TRBJ2-1	-
CASSVSGGSYNEQFF	TGTGCCAGCAGTGTGAGCGGGGGCTCCTACAATGAGCAGTTCTTC	TRBD2	TRBV5-1	TRBJ2-1	many
CASTLRRLAGWGTGELFF	TGTGCCAGCACCTTACGCCGTCTAGCGGGCTGGGGTACCGGGGAGCTGTTTTTT	TRBD2	TRBV11-1	TRBJ2-2	many
CASSWGLGSTDTQYF	TGTGCCAGTAGTTGGGGACTAGGCAGCACAGATACGCAGTATTTT	TRBD2	TRBV19	TRBJ2-3	-
CASRSGSKGSVEQYF	TGTGCCAGCCGTAGCGGGAGCAAAGGTTCGGTCGAGCAGTACTTC	TRBD2	TRBV28	TRBJ2-7	-
CASAPGVMFYGYTF	TGTGCCAGCGCCCCGGGGGTTATGTTCTATGGCTACACCTTC	-	TRBV12-3/TRBV12-4	TRBJ1-2	once
CASSLSGGLTDTQYF	TGTGCCAGCAGCTTAAGCGGGGGGCTCACAGATACGCAGTATTTT	TRBD2	TRBV7-9	TRBJ2-3	-
CASSLLVKGPNTEAFF	TGCGCCAGCAGCTTGCTTGTAAAGGGCCCGAACACTGAAGCTTTCTTT	-	TRBV5-1	TRBJ1-1	few
CASSLTPGRGLADTQYF	TGTGCCAGCAGCTTAACCCCGGGGAGGGGGCTTGCGGATACGCAGTATTTT	-	TRBV7-9	TRBJ2-3	-
CASSLGTSYNEQFF	TGCGCCAGCAGCTTGGGGACTAGCTACAATGAGCAGTTCTTC	TRBD2	TRBV5-1	TRBJ2-1	many
CASSYSMGARTDTQYF	TGTGCCAGCAGTTACTCGATGGGGGCCCGCACAGATACGCAGTATTTT	-	TRBV6-5	TRBJ2-3	many